Sequencing of this T cell receptor beta chain was carried out in a study of blood T cell repertoires in COVID-19. Study information: Material from acute and convalescent COVID-19 was sourced from the United States, Italy and Spain.

Assay: immunoSEQ multiplex PCR; the TCRdb copy retains only in-frame clones and omits some. This sample has 70,000 to 95,000 clones, with more than 70% found just once. V shed 6 bases and J shed 4 bases, with 12 bases lying between them. The germline V gene encodes CDR1 SQVTM and CDR2 ANQGSEA. The CDR3 loop spans 13 amino acids. The chain carries TRBV29-1 and TRBJ2-2; D unresolved. This sequence originates from a human donor in a cohort sampled during active COVID-19. The specimen sequenced was peripheral blood. The CDR3 region has the DNA TGCAGCGTCCTCGATTCGGGCACCGGGGAGCTGTTTTTT. Translating gives CSVLDSGTGELFF.